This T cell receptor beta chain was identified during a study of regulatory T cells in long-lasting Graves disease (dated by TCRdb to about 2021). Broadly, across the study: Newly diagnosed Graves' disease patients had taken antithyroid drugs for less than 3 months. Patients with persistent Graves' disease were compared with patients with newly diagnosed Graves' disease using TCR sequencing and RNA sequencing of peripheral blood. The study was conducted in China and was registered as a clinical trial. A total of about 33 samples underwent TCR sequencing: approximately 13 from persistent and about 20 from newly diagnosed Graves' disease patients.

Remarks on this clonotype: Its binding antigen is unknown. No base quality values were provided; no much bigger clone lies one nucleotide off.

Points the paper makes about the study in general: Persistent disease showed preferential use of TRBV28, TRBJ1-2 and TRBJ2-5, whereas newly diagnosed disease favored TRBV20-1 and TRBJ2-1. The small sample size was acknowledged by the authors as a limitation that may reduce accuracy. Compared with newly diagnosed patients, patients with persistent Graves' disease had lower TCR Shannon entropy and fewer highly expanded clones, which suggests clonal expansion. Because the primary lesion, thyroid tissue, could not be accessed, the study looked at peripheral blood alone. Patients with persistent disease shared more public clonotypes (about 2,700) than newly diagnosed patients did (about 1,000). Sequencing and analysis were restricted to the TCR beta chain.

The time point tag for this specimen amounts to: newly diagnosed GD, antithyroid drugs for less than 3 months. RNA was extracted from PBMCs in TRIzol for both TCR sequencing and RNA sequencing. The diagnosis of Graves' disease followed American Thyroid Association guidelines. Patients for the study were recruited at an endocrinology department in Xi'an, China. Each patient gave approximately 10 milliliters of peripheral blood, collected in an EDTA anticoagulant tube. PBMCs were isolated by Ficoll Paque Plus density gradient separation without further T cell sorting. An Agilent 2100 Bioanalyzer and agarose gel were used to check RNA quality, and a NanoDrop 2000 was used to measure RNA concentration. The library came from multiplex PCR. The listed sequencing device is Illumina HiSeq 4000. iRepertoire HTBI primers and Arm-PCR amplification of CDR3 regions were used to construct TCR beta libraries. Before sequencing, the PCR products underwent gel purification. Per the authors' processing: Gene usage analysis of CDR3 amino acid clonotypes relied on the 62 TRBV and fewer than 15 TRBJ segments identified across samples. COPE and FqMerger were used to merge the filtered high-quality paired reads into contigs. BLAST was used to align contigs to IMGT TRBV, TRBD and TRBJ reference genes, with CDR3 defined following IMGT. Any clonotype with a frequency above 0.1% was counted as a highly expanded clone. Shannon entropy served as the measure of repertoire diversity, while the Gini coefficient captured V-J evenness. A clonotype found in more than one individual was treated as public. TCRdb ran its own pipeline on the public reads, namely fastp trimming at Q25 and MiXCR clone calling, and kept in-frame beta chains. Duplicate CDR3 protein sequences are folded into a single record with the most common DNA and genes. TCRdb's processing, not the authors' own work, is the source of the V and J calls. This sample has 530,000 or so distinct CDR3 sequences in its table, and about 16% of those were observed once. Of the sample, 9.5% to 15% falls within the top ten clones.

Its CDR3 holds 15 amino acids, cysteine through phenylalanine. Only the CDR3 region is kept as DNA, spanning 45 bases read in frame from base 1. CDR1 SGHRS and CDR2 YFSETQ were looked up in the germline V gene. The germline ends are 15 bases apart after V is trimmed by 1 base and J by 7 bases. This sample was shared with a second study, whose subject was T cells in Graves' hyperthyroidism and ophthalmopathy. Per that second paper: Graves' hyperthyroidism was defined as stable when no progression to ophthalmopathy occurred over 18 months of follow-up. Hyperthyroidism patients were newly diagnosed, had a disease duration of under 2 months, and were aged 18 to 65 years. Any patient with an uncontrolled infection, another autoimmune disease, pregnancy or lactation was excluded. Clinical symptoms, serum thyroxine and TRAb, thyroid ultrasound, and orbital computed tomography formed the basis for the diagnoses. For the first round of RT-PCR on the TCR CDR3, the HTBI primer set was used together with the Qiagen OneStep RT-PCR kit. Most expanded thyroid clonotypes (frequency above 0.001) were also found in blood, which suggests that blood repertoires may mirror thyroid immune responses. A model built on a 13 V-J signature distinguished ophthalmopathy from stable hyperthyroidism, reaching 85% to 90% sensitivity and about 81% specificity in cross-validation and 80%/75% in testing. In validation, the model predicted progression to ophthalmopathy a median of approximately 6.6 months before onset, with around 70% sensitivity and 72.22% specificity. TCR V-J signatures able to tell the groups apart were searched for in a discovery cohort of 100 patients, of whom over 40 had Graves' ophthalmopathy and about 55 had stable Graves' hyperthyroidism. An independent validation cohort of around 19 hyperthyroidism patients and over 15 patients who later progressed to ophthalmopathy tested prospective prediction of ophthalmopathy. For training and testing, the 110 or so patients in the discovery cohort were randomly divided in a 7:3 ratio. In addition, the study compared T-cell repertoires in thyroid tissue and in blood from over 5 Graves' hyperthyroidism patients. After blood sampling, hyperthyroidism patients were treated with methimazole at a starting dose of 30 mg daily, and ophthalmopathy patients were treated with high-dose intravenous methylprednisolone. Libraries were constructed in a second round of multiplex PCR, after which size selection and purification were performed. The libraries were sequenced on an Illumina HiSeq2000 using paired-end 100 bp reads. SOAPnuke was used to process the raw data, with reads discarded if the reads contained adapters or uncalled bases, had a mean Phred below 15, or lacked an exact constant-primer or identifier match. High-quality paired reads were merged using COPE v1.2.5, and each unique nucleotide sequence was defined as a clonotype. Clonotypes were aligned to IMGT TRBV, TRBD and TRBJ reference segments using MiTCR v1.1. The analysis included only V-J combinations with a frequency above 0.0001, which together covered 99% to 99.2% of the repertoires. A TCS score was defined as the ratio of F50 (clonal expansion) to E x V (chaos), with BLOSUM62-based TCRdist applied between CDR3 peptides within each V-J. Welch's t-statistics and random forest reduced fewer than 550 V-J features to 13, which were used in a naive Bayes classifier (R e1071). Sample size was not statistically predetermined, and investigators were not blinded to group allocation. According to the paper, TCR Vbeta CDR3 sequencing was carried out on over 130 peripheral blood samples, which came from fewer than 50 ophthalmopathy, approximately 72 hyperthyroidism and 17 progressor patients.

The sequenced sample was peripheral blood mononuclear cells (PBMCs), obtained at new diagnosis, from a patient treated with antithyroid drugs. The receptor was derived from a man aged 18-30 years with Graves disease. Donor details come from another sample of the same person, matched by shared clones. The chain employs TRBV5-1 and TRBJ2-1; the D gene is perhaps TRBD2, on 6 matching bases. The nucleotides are TGCGCCAGCAGCTTGAGTCCGGGAGCAAAGAATGAGCAGTTCTTC. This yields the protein CASSLSPGAKNEQFF.